The text below deals with one T cell receptor (beta chain). These data belong to a study of blood T cell repertoires in COVID-19. Study details: Samples of COVID-19 (acute and convalescent) were obtained from the United States, Italy and Spain.

Membership in each cohort depended on participant-reported clinical history. Before they entered the study, exposed participants had met a COVID-19 case within 2 weeks. Using immunoSEQ multiplex PCR, the repertoire was profiled, and TCRdb retains in-frame clones only, with some absent. In the table there are hundreds of thousands of clones, 90% of which are singletons. Sequencing was performed on PBMCs or T cells enriched from blood (not recorded which). This sequence originates from a man younger than 40 who had been exposed to COVID-19.

CDR3 coding DNA: TGCAGCGTTTTCCACTCTGAGGAGACCCAGTACTTC. Encoded protein: CSVFHSEETQYF. The chain joins TRBV29-1 to TRBJ2-5, with unresolved D. Germline assignment: CDR1 SQVTM and CDR2 ANQGSEA. The V end lost 5 bases, the J end lost 5 bases, and 12 bases lay between the germline ends. The CDR3 loop spans 12 amino acids.